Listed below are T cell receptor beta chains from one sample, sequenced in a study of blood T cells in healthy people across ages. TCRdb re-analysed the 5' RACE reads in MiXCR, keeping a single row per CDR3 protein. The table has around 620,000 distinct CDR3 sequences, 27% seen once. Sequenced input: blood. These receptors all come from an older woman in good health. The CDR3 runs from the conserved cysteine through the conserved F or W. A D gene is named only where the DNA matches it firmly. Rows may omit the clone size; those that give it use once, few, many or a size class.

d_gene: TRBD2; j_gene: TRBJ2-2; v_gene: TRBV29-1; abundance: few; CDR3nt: TGCAGCGCCTGGGAGGGGAGGATAACCGGGGAGCTGTTTTTT; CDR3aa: CSAWEGRITGELFF
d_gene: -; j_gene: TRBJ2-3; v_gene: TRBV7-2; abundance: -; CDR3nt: TGTGCCAGCAGCTTAGTCGGCCTCTCGATAGGAGATACGCAGTATTTT; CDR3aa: CASSLVGLSIGDTQYF
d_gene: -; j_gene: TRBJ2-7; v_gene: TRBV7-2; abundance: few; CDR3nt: TGTGCCAGCAGCTTAGCGGGTGCGGGGCTCCCCCGCGAGCAGTACTTC; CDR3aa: CASSLAGAGLPREQYF
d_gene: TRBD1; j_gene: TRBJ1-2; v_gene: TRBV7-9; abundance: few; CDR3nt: TGTGCCAGCAGCTTAAGTACAGGGGGCGACTACACCTTC; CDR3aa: CASSLSTGGDYTF
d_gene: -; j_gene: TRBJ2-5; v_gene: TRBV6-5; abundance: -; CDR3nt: TGTGCCAGCAGTTACGGAAACCCGGCGGAGACCCAGTACTTC; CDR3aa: CASSYGNPAETQYF
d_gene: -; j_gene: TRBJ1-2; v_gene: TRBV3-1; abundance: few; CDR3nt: TGTGCCAGCAGCCGGAGACAGGTGTCGAATGGCTACACCTTC; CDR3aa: CASSRRQVSNGYTF
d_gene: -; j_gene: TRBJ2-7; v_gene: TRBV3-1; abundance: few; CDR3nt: TGTGCCAGCAGCCAGCAAGGCGTCTCCTACGAGCAGTACTTC; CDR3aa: CASSQQGVSYEQYF
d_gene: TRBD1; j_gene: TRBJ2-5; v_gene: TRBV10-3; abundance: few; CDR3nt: TGTGCCATTAAAGGACAGGTCATGGAGACCCAGTACTTC; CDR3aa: CAIKGQVMETQYF
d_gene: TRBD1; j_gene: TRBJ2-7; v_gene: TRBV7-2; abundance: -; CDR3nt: TGTGCCAGCAGCTTACAGCTGGACAGGGACTACGAGCAGTACTTC; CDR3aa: CASSLQLDRDYEQYF
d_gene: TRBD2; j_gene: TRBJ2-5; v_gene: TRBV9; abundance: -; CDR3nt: TGTGCCAGCAGCGCCGGGACTAGCGGGCTTTACCTCGTCCAAGAGACCCAGTACTTC; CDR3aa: CASSAGTSGLYLVQETQYF
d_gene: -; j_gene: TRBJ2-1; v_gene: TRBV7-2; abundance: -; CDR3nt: TGTGCCAGCAGCTTAGGACCTAACAATGAGCAGTTCTTC; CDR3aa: CASSLGPNNEQFF
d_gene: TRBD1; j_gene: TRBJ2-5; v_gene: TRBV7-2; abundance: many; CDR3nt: TGTGCCAGCAGCTCAACCGGACAGGGTCGAGAGACCCAGTACTTC; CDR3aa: CASSSTGQGRETQYF
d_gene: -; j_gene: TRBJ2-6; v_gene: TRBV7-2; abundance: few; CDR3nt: TGTGCCAGCAGCTTGGCGGACTCTGGGGCCAACGTCCTGACTTTC; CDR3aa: CASSLADSGANVLTF
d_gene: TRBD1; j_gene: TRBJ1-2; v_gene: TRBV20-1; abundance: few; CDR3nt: TGCAGTGCTTTCCGGACAGGGGGCATCTATGGCTACACCTTC; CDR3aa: CSAFRTGGIYGYTF
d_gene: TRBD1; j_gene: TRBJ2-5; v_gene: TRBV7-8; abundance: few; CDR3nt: TGTGCCAGCAGCCAAGGACAGGGGTACCAAGAGACCCAGTACTTC; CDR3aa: CASSQGQGYQETQYF
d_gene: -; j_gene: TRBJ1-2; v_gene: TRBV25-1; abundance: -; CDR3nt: TGTGCCAGCAGTGCTTCGGCATTGAATAACTATGGCTACACCTTC; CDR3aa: CASSASALNNYGYTF
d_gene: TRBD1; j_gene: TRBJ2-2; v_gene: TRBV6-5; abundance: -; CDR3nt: TGTGCCAGCAGTAGGACAGGGTCCACCGGGGAGCTGTTTTTT; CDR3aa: CASSRTGSTGELFF
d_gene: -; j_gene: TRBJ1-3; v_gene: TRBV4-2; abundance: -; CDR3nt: TGTGCCAGCAGCCAAGATCGCGGTAGGAGGGAAAACACCATATATTTT; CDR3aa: CASSQDRGRRENTIYF
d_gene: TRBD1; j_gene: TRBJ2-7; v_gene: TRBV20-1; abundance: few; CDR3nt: TGCAGTGCCGCTGAGACAGGGGGCGTCTACGAGCAGTACTTC; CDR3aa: CSAAETGGVYEQYF
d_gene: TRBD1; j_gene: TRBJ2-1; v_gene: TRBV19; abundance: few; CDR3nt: TGTGCCAGTAGTTCGGGACAGTCTTACAATGAGCAGTTCTTC; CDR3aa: CASSSGQSYNEQFF
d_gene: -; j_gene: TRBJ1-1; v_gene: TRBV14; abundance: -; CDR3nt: TGTGCCAGCAGCCCTCCAGGGTGGACTGAAGCTTTCTTT; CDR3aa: CASSPPGWTEAFF
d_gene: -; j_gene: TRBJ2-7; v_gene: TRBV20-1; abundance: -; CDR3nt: TGCAGTGCTAGAGATCTGACCGACGAGCAGTACTTC; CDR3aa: CSARDLTDEQYF
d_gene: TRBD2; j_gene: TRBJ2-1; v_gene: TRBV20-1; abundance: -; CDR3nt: TGCAGTGCTAGAGATCGCAATAAGGCTAGCGGGGTGTTCTTC; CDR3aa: CSARDRNKASGVFF
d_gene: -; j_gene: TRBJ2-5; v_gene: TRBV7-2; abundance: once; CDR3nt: TGTGCCAGCAGCGCCATACAGGGGACTCCAGAGACCCAGTACTTC; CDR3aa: CASSAIQGTPETQYF